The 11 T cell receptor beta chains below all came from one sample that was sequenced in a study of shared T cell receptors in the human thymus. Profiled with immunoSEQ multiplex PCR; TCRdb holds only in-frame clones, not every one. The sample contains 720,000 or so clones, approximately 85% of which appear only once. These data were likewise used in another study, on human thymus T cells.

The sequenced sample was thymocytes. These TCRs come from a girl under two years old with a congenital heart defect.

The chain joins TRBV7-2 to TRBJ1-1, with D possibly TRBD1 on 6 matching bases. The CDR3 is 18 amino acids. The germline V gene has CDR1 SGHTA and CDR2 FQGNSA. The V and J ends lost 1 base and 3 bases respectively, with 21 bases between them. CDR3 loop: CASSLVEATGRGYTEAFF. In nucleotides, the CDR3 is TGTGCCAGCAGCTTAGTGGAGGCCACTGGGAGGGGGTACACTGAAGCTTTCTTT.

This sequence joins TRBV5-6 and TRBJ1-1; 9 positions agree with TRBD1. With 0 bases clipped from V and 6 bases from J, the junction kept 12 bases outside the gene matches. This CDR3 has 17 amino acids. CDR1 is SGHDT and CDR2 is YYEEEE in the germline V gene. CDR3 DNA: TGTGCCAGCAGCTTGGTGGTCGCGGGACAGGGCTTCCCTGAAGCTTTCTTT. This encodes CASSLVVAGQGFPEAFF. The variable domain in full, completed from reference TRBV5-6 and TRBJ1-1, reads DAGVTQSPTHLIKTRGQQVTLRCSPKSGHDTVSWYQQALGQGPQFIFQYYEEEERQRGNFPDRFSGHQFPNYSSELNVNALLLGDSALYLCASSLVVAGQGFPEAFFGQGTRLTVV.

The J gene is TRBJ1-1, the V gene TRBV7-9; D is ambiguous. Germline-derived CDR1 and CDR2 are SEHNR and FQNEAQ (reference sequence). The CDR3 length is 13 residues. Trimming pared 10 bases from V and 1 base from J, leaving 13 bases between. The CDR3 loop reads CATFPHSNTEAFF. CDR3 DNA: TGTGCCACGTTCCCCCACTCGAACACTGAAGCTTTCTTT.

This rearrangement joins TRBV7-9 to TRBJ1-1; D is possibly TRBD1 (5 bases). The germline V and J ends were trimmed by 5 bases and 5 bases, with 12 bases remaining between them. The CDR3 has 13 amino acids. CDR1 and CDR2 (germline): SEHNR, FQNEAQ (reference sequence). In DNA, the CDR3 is TGTGCCAGCAGCCAGGATCGGGGGACTGAAGCTTTCTTT. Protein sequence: CASSQDRGTEAFF.

The DNA for the CDR3 is TGTGCTAGTGGTTTGGTTCATTTTACCGGGACAGAATCGAGGGGGACTGAAGCTTTCTTT. Translating gives CASGLVHFTGTESRGTEAFF. The chain is built from TRBV12-5 and TRBJ1-1, with TRBD1 identical over 7 bases. The V and J ends lost 0 bases and 5 bases, in that order; junction bases with no gene match: 21. Germline values: CDR1 LGHNT, CDR2 FRNRAP. The CDR3 is 20 amino acids.

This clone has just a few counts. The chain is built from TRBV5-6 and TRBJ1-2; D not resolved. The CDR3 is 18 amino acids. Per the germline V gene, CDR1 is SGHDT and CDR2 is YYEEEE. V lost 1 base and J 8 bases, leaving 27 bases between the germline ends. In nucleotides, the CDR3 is TGTGCCAGCAGCTTGTTCGGGATCATTTGCCCCAGCGGTGCCGGCTACACCTTC. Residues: CASSLFGIICPSGAGYTF. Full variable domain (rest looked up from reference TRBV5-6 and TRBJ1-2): DAGVTQSPTHLIKTRGQQVTLRCSPKSGHDTVSWYQQALGQGPQFIFQYYEEEERQRGNFPDRFSGHQFPNYSSELNVNALLLGDSALYLCASSLFGIICPSGAGYTFGSGTRLTVV.

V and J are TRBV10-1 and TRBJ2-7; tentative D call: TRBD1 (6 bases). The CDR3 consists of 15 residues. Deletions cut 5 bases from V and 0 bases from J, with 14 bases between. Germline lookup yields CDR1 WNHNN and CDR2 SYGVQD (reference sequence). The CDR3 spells CASSPRGSSSYEQYF. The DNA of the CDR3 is TGCGCCAGCAGTCCCAGGGGCTCCAGCTCCTACGAGCAGTACTTC.

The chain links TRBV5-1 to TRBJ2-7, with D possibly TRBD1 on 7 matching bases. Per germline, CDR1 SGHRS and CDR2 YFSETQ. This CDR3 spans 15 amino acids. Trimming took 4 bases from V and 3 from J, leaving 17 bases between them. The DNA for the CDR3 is TGCGCCAGCAGCCCGGGGGACAGCGAATACTACGAGCAGTACTTC. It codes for CASSPGDSEYYEQYF.

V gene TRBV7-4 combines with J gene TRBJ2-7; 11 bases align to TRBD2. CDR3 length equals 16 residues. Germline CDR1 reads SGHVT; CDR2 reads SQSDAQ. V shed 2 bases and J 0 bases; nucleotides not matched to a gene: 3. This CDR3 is CASSLKTSGDSYEQYF. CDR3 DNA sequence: TGTGCCAGCAGCTTAAAGACTAGCGGGGACTCCTACGAGCAGTACTTC.

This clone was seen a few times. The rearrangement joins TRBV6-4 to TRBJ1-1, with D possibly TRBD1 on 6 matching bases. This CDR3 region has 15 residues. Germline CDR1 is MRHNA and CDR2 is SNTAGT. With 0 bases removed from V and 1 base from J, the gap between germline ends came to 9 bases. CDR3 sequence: CASSDSGGGNTEAFF. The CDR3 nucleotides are TGTGCCAGCAGTGACTCGGGAGGGGGGAACACTGAAGCTTTCTTT.

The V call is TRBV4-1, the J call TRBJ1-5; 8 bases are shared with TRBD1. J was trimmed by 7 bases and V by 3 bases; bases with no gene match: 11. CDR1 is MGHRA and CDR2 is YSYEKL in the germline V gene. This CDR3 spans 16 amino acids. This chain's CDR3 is CASSHRTGQGKQPQHF. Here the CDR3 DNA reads TGCGCCAGCAGCCACAGGACAGGACAGGGTAAACAGCCCCAGCATTTT.